These T cell receptor beta chains were read from a single sample in a study of response to subunit inactivated influenza vaccine. Via MiXCR, TCRdb re-called the RT-PCR reads, giving one row per CDR3 protein. The data hold approximately 570,000 distinct CDR3 sequences, with less than 8% observed a single time. The sample in question was PBMCs from blood, obtained less than 30 months after vaccination. The receptors shown here come from a man between 50 and 69 years old who received an inactivated influenza vaccine. Both conserved end residues are part of each CDR3. The D gene is left open where the match is weak. Expanded clones get a size class; other rows say once, few or many, or leave the size out.

TGTGCCAGCAGCTTAGGGGCTGTTAGGGTGCATGGCTACACCTTC CASSLGAVRVHGYTF TRBV7-9 - TRBJ1-2 few
TGTGCCAGCAGTTACCGAAGCGGGAGTCTTTTTCCCTTCTACAATGAGCAGTTCTTC CASSYRSGSLFPFYNEQFF TRBV6-2/TRBV6-3 TRBD2 TRBJ2-1 few
TGTGCCAGCAGCCAAGAGCTCGTCGGGTTCAGCAAGAACACCGGGGAGCTGTTTTTT CASSQELVGFSKNTGELFF TRBV4-2 - TRBJ2-2 -
TGTGCCAGCAGTTATGATTGGGGGGTTGAAGCTTTCTTT CASSYDWGVEAFF TRBV6-6 - TRBJ1-1 few
TGTGCCAGCAACGGGGAGCTGTTTTTT CASNGELFF TRBV7-9 - TRBJ2-2 -
TGCAGCGTTGTATTGCCCCTAGCGGGGTCCTACAATGAGCAGTTCTTC CSVVLPLAGSYNEQFF TRBV29-1 TRBD2 TRBJ2-1 -
TGCAGTGCTAGATCGCTAGCGGGAGATACGCAGTATTTT CSARSLAGDTQYF TRBV20-1 TRBD2 TRBJ2-3 many
TGTGCCAGCAGCTCAAGGGACATCTACAATGAGCAGTTCTTC CASSSRDIYNEQFF TRBV7-2 - TRBJ2-1 many
TGCAGCGTTGTCCGGACTAGCGGGAGTATCGCCAATGAGCAGTTCTTC CSVVRTSGSIANEQFF TRBV29-1 TRBD2 TRBJ2-1 -
TGCGCCAGCAGCCAAAGTGGGGGGGCGCACGGCTACACCTTC CASSQSGGAHGYTF TRBV4-3 - TRBJ1-2 -
TGTGCCAGCAGCTCCCGAATAATGACAAATAACTATGGCTACACCTTC CASSSRIMTNNYGYTF TRBV7-9 - TRBJ1-2 few
TGCGCCAGCAGCCAAGAATCGGCAGGGGCCTATAATTCACCCCTCCACTTT CASSQESAGAYNSPLHF TRBV4-1 - TRBJ1-6 -
TGTGCCAGCAGCCAAGAAGGGGATGGACAGAAAAGAGAAAATGAGCAGTTCTTC CASSQEGDGQKRENEQFF TRBV4-2 - TRBJ2-1 -
TGCAGCGTGGGGGACTCGGTGGTAAGAGATACGCAGTATTTT CSVGDSVVRDTQYF TRBV29-1 - TRBJ2-3 many
TGTGCCAGCAGCTTAGCGTCGGGACTGAACACCGGGGAGCTGTTTTTT CASSLASGLNTGELFF TRBV7-9 - TRBJ2-2 many
TGCGCCAGCAAAACCGACAGGCCTTACACCGGGGAGCTGTTTTTT CASKTDRPYTGELFF TRBV5-1 - TRBJ2-2 -
TGTGCCAGCAGTGAAGAAACAGGGAATGAGCCCCAGCATTTT CASSEETGNEPQHF TRBV6-1 - TRBJ1-5 -
TGTGCCAGCAAGCTGATCGGGGAGGGAGAGACCCAGTACTTC CASKLIGEGETQYF TRBV27 TRBD2 TRBJ2-5 -
TGTGCCAGCAGTCGCGACAGCTATGGCTACACCTTC CASSRDSYGYTF TRBV12-3/TRBV12-4 - TRBJ1-2 many
TGTGCCATCAGTGAGTCCGGGGGATTAACCTACGAGCAGTACTTC CAISESGGLTYEQYF TRBV10-3 - TRBJ2-7 few
TGTGCCACCAGCAGAGAGAGGGCCCTGCTTGGGGAGACCCAGTACTTC CATSRERALLGETQYF TRBV15 - TRBJ2-5 many
TGTGCCAGCAGCCCAGCCGCAGGACAGGGGGGTTTCTACGAGCAGTACTTC CASSPAAGQGGFYEQYF TRBV13 TRBD1 TRBJ2-7 few
TGCGCCAGCAGCCGCGGGACTAGCGGACAAAAGACCCAGTACTTC CASSRGTSGQKTQYF TRBV5-1 TRBD2 TRBJ2-5 -
TGTGCCAGCAAACACAGGGAAAGAGTCACTGAAGCTTTCTTT CASKHRERVTEAFF TRBV27 - TRBJ1-1 -
TGTGCCAGCGGGGGGGACAGGCCGCTTAATGAGCAGTTCTTC CASGGDRPLNEQFF TRBV21-1 - TRBJ2-1 few
TGTGCCAGCAGCGATACCCCGGGACGGATCAATGAGCAGTTCTTC CASSDTPGRINEQFF TRBV9 - TRBJ2-1 many
TGTGCCAGCAGCCAAGTGGGACAGGGAACCTACAATGAGCAGTTCTTC CASSQVGQGTYNEQFF TRBV4-2 TRBD1 TRBJ2-1 many
TGTGCCAGCAGCACCGCACCGCACTCCTACGAGCAGTACTTC CASSTAPHSYEQYF TRBV5-5 - TRBJ2-7 many
TGCAGCGTGGGAGGACAGGGGAACACCGGGGAGCTGTTTTTT CSVGGQGNTGELFF TRBV29-1 TRBD1 TRBJ2-2 few
TGCAGTGCTAGCCGGGTCAATCAGCCCCAGCATTTT CSASRVNQPQHF TRBV20-1 - TRBJ1-5 many
TGTGCCAGCAGTAGACAGGGCAGCGGGGAGCTGTTTTTT CASSRQGSGELFF TRBV12-3/TRBV12-4 TRBD1 TRBJ2-2 many
TGTGCCAGCTCACCGATGGACAGTTTCTATGGCTACACCTTC CASSPMDSFYGYTF TRBV18 - TRBJ1-2 few
TGTGCCAGCAGCTTGCAGGGGTTCCCAGATACGCAGTATTTT CASSLQGFPDTQYF TRBV7-2 - TRBJ2-3 many
TGCAGTGCTAGAGTGGCACAGGACAATCAGCCCCAGCATTTT CSARVAQDNQPQHF TRBV20-1 - TRBJ1-5 few
TGTGCCAGCAGCTGGACTAGCGGGAGAGTCCCCGGGGAGCTGTTTTTT CASSWTSGRVPGELFF TRBV11-1 TRBD2 TRBJ2-2 -
TGTGCCAGCCAGGGGAGGGCTTCACCCCTCCACTTT CASQGRASPLHF TRBV6-2/TRBV6-3 - TRBJ1-6 -
TGTGCCAGCAGCGTCTCTTCGAACACCGGGGAGCTGTTTTTT CASSVSSNTGELFF TRBV9 - TRBJ2-2 -
TGCAGTGCTCCAGTTGCGGGAGTTCGGAATGAGCAGTTCTTC CSAPVAGVRNEQFF TRBV20-1 TRBD2 TRBJ2-1 few
TGTGCCAGTAGTATAGCCGGGACAGGGAAAAACATTCAGTACTTC CASSIAGTGKNIQYF TRBV19 TRBD1 TRBJ2-4 few
TGCAGTGCTAGTTTCGGGGCGGGAGGGCAGTTCTTC CSASFGAGGQFF TRBV20-1 TRBD2 TRBJ2-1 few
TGCAGTGCTAGGCCCCTAGCGGGTCCCATTATTGAGTACTTC CSARPLAGPIIEYF TRBV20-1 TRBD2 TRBJ2-7 -
TGTGCCAGCAGCTCACAGGGACTTACTTCCGAGCAGTACTTC CASSSQGLTSEQYF TRBV11-2 - TRBJ2-7 -
TGTGCCAGCAGCTTATGGCTGGGTACTGAAGCTTTCTTT CASSLWLGTEAFF TRBV7-2 - TRBJ1-1 many